The next 25 T cell receptor beta chains were all read from a single sample in a study of radiation and T cells in renal cell carcinoma (TCRdb year 2020). This specimen's time point label, interpreted: blood 4 weeks post-SBRT, at nephrectomy. Reading the label with the study, this specimen's treatment or condition is: 15 Gy SBRT to primary tumor, nephrectomy 4 weeks later. The method was the immunoSEQ multiplex PCR assay. This is the immuneACCESS table as TCRdb keeps it, with only in-frame sequences that have V and J called. A part of the clones is gone; compared with another copy, unresolved V genes explain less than half, and the rest is unexplained. This sample gives some 31,000 clones in total; 65% to 85% of them show up just once. The ten largest clones add up to roughly 30% of the sample. Sample: blood, taken from a patient whose treatment included radiotherapy and nephrectomy. These receptors came from a man in his 60s with renal cell carcinoma.

The chain links TRBV5-1 to TRBJ2-4; maybe TRBD2 (5 bases). Trimming shortened V by 0 bases and J by 6 bases, and 13 bases separated the two germline ends. The CDR3 is made up of 15 amino acids. The germline gives CDR1 SGHRS, CDR2 YFSETQ. CDR3 sequence: CASSLAGLGSNIQYF. CDR3 nucleotide sequence: TGCGCCAGCAGCTTGGCGGGGTTGGGTTCAAACATTCAGTACTTC.

The chain recombines TRBV6-6 with TRBJ2-3, with 8 bases identical to TRBD1. The J segment lost 1 base and the V segment lost 6 bases, leaving 0 bases of the junction unmatched. The CDR3 length is 13 residues. Per germline, CDR1 MNHNY and CDR2 SVGAGI (reference sequence). CDR3 in amino acids: CASRTGGTDTQYF. DNA of the CDR3: TGTGCCAGCAGGACAGGGGGCACAGATACGCAGTATTTT.

This chain links TRBV2 with TRBJ2-5; 8 bases match TRBD1. J lost 4 bases, V lost 7 bases, and 8 bases had no gene match. The CDR3 covers 14 residues. Germline lookup yields CDR1 SNHLY and CDR2 FYNNEI. CDR3 amino acids: CASIQDRAVETQYF. DNA of the CDR3: TGTGCCAGCATCCAGGACAGGGCTGTAGAGACCCAGTACTTC.

A few counts support this clone. The chain is built from TRBV7-2 and TRBJ2-7; 11 nucleotides align to TRBD1. The V gene end was trimmed by 4 bases and the J gene end by 6 bases; junction bases not matched to a gene: 11. Germline assignment: CDR1 SGHTA and CDR2 FQGNSA. This CDR3 contains 16 residues. The CDR3 DNA reads TGTGCCAGCAGCTCCTCGTTCGGGACAGGGGGACCCGAGCAGTACTTC. Translating gives CASSSSFGTGGPEQYF.

The CDR3 bases are TGTGCCAGCAGAACAGGGGGAGGAGGCTACACCTTC. Translating it yields CASRTGGGGYTF. The rearrangement joins TRBV2 to TRBJ1-2; 8 nucleotides align to TRBD1. Per the germline V gene, CDR1 is SNHLY and CDR2 is FYNNEI. This CDR3 region has 12 residues. The J segment lost 8 bases and the V segment lost 6 bases, leaving 5 bases of the junction unmatched.

The V and J genes are TRBV5-1 and TRBJ2-5; 7 bases map to TRBD2. This CDR3 is 14 amino acids long. CDR1 and CDR2 from the germline V gene are SGHRS and YFSETQ. V gave up 5 bases and J gave up 5 bases; unmatched junction bases: 9. The CDR3: CASSGGEELETQYF. The DNA of the CDR3 is TGCGCCAGCAGTGGGGGGGAGGAGTTGGAGACCCAGTACTTC.

The chain uses TRBV9 and TRBJ2-3; D remains unclear. Germline values: CDR1 SGDLS, CDR2 YYNGEE. The CDR3 contains 12 residues. The V end was cut by 0 bases, the J end by 6 bases, with 5 bases between. The CDR3 is CASSVVADTQYF. DNA of the CDR3: TGTGCCAGCAGCGTAGTAGCTGATACGCAGTATTTT.

The gene calls are TRBV4-2 and TRBJ2-6; D may be TRBD1 (7 bases). CDR3 length: 20 amino acids. Trimming stripped 5 bases from V and 6 bases from J, with 29 bases between. CDR1 is LGHNA, CDR2 YNFKEQ, per germline. CDR3: CASSYFWQGGLSTTANVLTF. Here the CDR3 DNA reads TGTGCCAGCAGCTACTTTTGGCAGGGGGGCCTAAGCACCACGGCCAACGTCCTGACTTTC.

CDR3 amino acids: CASSAQGEQYF. Written as DNA, the CDR3 is TGTGCCAGCAGCGCCCAGGGCGAGCAGTACTTC. The chain joins TRBV5-6 to TRBJ2-7, with D perhaps TRBD1 (5 bases). CDR3 size: 11 residues. V dropped 4 bases and J dropped 6 bases, with 8 bases sitting between them. The germline V gene has CDR1 SGHDT and CDR2 YYEEEE.

This clone occurred once. This sequence joins TRBV7-8 and TRBJ2-5; TRBD2 matches 8 bases. V was pared by 6 bases and J by 2 bases, with 17 bases of the junction left unmatched. The CDR3 totals 18 residues. Germline values: CDR1 SGHVS, CDR2 FQNEAQ. In DNA form, the CDR3 reads TGTGCCAGCAGTCGGGGGTGGAGCGCTAGCGGGCAGCAAGAGACCCAGTACTTC. It codes for CASSRGWSASGQQETQYF. The full variable domain, its missing parts supplied by reference TRBV7-8 and TRBJ2-5, is GAGVSQSPRYKVAKRGQDVALRCDPISGHVSLFWYQQALGQGPEFLTYFQNEAQLDKSGLPSDRFFAERPEGSVSTLKIQRTQQEDSAVYLCASSRGWSASGQQETQYFGPGTRLLVL.

This clone was counted once. The chain combines TRBV9 with TRBJ1-4; 7 positions match TRBD1. V trimming: 4 bases; J trimming: 3 bases; junction bases outside the gene matches: 12. The germline CDR1 and CDR2 sequences are SGDLS and YYNGEE. This CDR3 has 17 amino acids. The DNA for the CDR3 is TGTGCCAGCAGCCCCCGAGGAGGGGGCCGCGCTAATGAAAAACTGTTTTTT. The encoded protein is CASSPRGGGRANEKLFF.

V gene TRBV4-3 combines with J gene TRBJ2-4; a possible D gene is TRBD1 (5 bases). V shed 1 base and J shed 10 bases, with 17 bases lying between them. The CDR3 runs to 15 residues. From germline, CDR1 is LGHNA and CDR2 YSLEER. This chain's CDR3 is CASSQGLGAYGIQYF. The DNA for the CDR3 is TGCGCCAGCAGCCAAGGGTTAGGGGCATACGGGATTCAGTACTTC.

This rearrangement joins TRBV7-3 to TRBJ2-7; D possibly corresponds to TRBD2 (6 bases). Germline values: CDR1 SGHTA, CDR2 FQGTGA. There are 13 residues in the CDR3. Trimming stripped 0 bases from V and 6 bases from J, with 9 bases between. The CDR3 loop reads CASSLTVGGEQYF. CDR3 sequence (DNA): TGTGCCAGCAGCTTAACTGTGGGAGGCGAGCAGTACTTC. The full variable domain, rest sourced from reference TRBV7-3 and TRBJ2-7, is GAGVSQTPSNKVTEKGKYVELRCDPISGHTALYWYRQSLGQGPEFLIYFQGTGAADDSGLPNDRFFAVRPEGSVSTLKIQRTERGDSAVYLCASSLTVGGEQYFGPGTRLTVT.

This chain joins TRBV19 and TRBJ2-4; tentative D call: TRBD2 (5 bases). The CDR3 consists of 18 residues. CDR1 is LNHDA and CDR2 is SQIVND in the germline V gene (reference sequence). Deletions cut 9 bases from V and 0 bases from J, with 24 bases between. The CDR3 spells CASRRAAVEGVAKNIQYF. DNA of the CDR3: TGTGCCAGCAGGCGGGCAGCGGTGGAAGGCGTAGCCAAAAACATTCAGTACTTC.

The gene calls are TRBV6-1 and TRBJ2-1; D possibly corresponds to TRBD1 (5 bases). CDR3 size: 14 residues. Germline CDR1 and CDR2: MNHNS and SASEGT. The V end was cut by 5 bases, the J end by 0 bases, with 8 bases between. The CDR3 reads CASSSGRSYNEQFF. The DNA for the CDR3 is TGTGCCAGCAGTTCAGGGCGCTCCTACAATGAGCAGTTCTTC.

The chain recombines TRBV7-3 with TRBJ2-1, with no clear D. The germline gives CDR1 SGHTA, CDR2 FQGTGA. V dropped 3 bases and J dropped 12 bases, with 15 bases sitting between them. The CDR3 runs to 13 residues. The DNA of the CDR3 is TGTGCCAGCAGCTTTACCGAAACGGCGATGCAGTTCTTC. Translating it yields CASSFTETAMQFF.

The chain employs TRBV19 and TRBJ2-1; a weak D match, TRBD1 (6 bases). The CDR3 spans 13 residues. In germline, CDR1 is LNHDA, CDR2 SQIVND (reference sequence). V lost 0 bases and J 9 bases, leaving 9 bases between the germline ends. The CDR3 DNA follows: TGTGCCAGTAGTATAGATTTGGGGGCTGAGCAGTTCTTC. Its protein product is CASSIDLGAEQFF.

The J gene is TRBJ2-5, the V gene TRBV6-1; TRBD2 might be the D (7 bases). Deletions cut 7 bases from V and 1 base from J, with 13 bases between. CDR1 and CDR2 (germline): MNHNS, SASEGT. This CDR3 has 14 amino acids. The CDR3: CASTRAGAQETQYF. The CDR3 bases are TGTGCCAGCACCCGGGCGGGGGCCCAAGAGACCCAGTACTTC.

V and J are TRBV11-3 and TRBJ2-1, with 8 bases lining up with TRBD1. After removal of 5 bases from V and 4 bases from J, the junction contained 7 bases not matched to a gene. This CDR3 region has 15 residues. CDR1 and CDR2 (germline): SGHNT, YENEEA. CDR3 amino acids: CASSLGQGRYNEQFF. The DNA of the CDR3 is TGTGCCAGCAGCCTTGGACAGGGACGGTACAATGAGCAGTTCTTC.

This rearrangement joins TRBV5-6 to TRBJ1-5; a weak D match, TRBD1 (6 bases). The CDR3 covers 15 residues. The germline V and J ends were trimmed by 4 bases and 6 bases, with 17 bases remaining between them. Per the germline V gene, CDR1 is SGHDT and CDR2 is YYEEEE. DNA for the CDR3: TGTGCCAGCAGCCCCCGTGGGACAAAGTTTCAGCCCCAGCATTTT. It translates to CASSPRGTKFQPQHF.

The chain is built from TRBV20-1 and TRBJ1-1; D call uncertain. Germline CDR1 reads DFQATT; CDR2 reads SNEGSKA (reference sequence). The CDR3 is made up of 9 amino acids. V was cut by 6 bases and J by 8 bases, with 7 bases left in between. CDR3 DNA: TGCAGTGCATCAACGGAAGCTTTCTTT. Translated, it gives CSASTEAFF.

The V gene is TRBV5-6, the J gene TRBJ2-1, with D tentatively TRBD1 or TRBD2 (6 bases each). The CDR3 extends over 15 amino acids. Deletions cut 5 bases from V and 6 bases from J, with 18 bases between. CDR1 is SGHDT and CDR2 is YYEEEE in the germline V gene. The CDR3 DNA reads as TGTGCCAGCAGTCGAAACTTCAGGGGAGGCAATGAGCAGTTCTTC. It codes for CASSRNFRGGNEQFF.

About this clone: The junction does not match germline at one end; this may be a read error. The chain employs TRBV4-1 and TRBJ2-5; possible D gene TRBD1, 6 bases. CDR1 is MGHRA and CDR2 is YSYEKL in the germline V gene. This CDR3 has 14 residues. CDR3 sequence (DNA): TGCGCCAGCAGCCAACTGACAGGTCAAGTGACCCAGTACTTC. Amino acids: CASSQLTGQVTQYF.

The chain combines TRBV14 with TRBJ2-1; tentatively, D is TRBD2 (6 bases). V shed 6 bases and J shed 10 bases, with 19 bases lying between them. CDR1 and CDR2 from the germline V gene are SGHDN and FVKESK. The CDR3 covers 14 residues. The CDR3 region has the DNA TGTGCCAGCAGTATAGCCGGGAGTATGAGCGAGCAGTTCTTC. Protein: CASSIAGSMSEQFF.

The genes are TRBV10-1 and TRBJ1-6, with 8 bases identical to TRBD1. This CDR3 is built from 16 residues. Germline loops: CDR1 WNHNN, CDR2 SYGVQD (reference sequence). Trimming removed 4 bases from V and 4 bases from J; junction bases left unmatched: 6. In DNA form, the CDR3 reads TGCGCCAGCAGTGTCGGCAGGGGGCGTTATAATTCACCCCTCCACTTT. Its translation: CASSVGRGRYNSPLHF.